The 25 T cell receptor beta chains below were found in one sample sequenced in a study of blood T cell repertoires in COVID-19. Sequencing was performed with immunoSEQ multiplex PCR; in TCRdb, only in-frame clones are kept and a portion is missing. The sample lists under 200,000 clones; roughly 72% were seen once. The specimen was peripheral blood. The receptors stem from an elderly woman with acute or convalescent COVID-19.

This clone was picked up one time. The chain recombines TRBV5-6 with TRBJ1-1; 9 bases agree with TRBD1. With 4 bases clipped from V and 4 bases from J, the junction kept 2 bases outside the gene matches. CDR3 length: 13 amino acids. Germline CDR1 SGHDT, CDR2 YYEEEE. CDR3 sequence reads: CASSLTGGTEAFF. Here the CDR3 DNA reads TGTGCCAGCAGCCTGACAGGGGGCACTGAAGCTTTCTTT.

The chain uses TRBV7-2 and TRBJ2-3, with D possibly TRBD2 on 7 matching bases. This CDR3 is 16 amino acids long. Germline V gene data show CDR1 as SGHTA and CDR2 as FQGNSA. V lost 5 bases to trimming and J lost 6 bases, with 21 bases between them. CDR3 sequence reads: CASSQRGASGRDTQYF. CDR3 nucleotides: TGTGCCAGCAGCCAACGGGGGGCATCCGGTCGGGATACGCAGTATTTT.

This sequence joins TRBV7-9 and TRBJ1-4; no firm D call. Germline lookup yields CDR1 SEHNR and CDR2 FQNEAQ (reference sequence). V lost 5 bases and J 10 bases, leaving 17 bases between the germline ends. The CDR3 runs to 14 residues. The CDR3 sequence: CASSPRRENGKLFF. Here the CDR3 DNA reads TGTGCCAGCAGCCCCCGGAGGGAGAACGGAAAACTGTTTTTT.

This clone was seen once. The chain recombines TRBV7-9 with TRBJ2-1; TRBD2 is a possible D gene (6 bases). The length of the CDR3 is 15 residues. Trimming took off 8 bases at V and 3 bases at J, with 17 bases between the two ends. Per the germline V gene, CDR1 is SEHNR and CDR2 is FQNEAQ (reference sequence). The CDR3 nucleotides are TGTGCCAGCTGGGACTCGGACACAATCTACAATGAGCAGTTCTTC. Its translation: CASWDSDTIYNEQFF.

This chain joins TRBV30 and TRBJ1-2, with unresolved D. The length of the CDR3 is 12 residues. The V gene's germline CDR1 is GTSNPN and CDR2 SVGIG (reference sequence). The V and J ends lost 5 bases and 4 bases respectively, with 11 bases between them. The CDR3 DNA reads TGTGCCTGGGAGGTGGGGAGCTATGGCTACACCTTC. This sequence encodes CAWEVGSYGYTF.

The chain carries TRBV5-6 and TRBJ2-1, with 9 bases aligning to TRBD2. CDR1 and CDR2 from the germline V gene are SGHDT and YYEEEE. Trimming cost V 3 bases and J 7 bases; bases outside gene matches: 8. The CDR3 is 15 residues long. CDR3 coding DNA: TGTGCCAGCAGCTCAGCGGGAGGCAAGCGGAATGAGCAGTTCTTC. Its protein is CASSSAGGKRNEQFF. The entire variable domain, with the rest obtained from reference TRBV5-6 and TRBJ2-1, is as follows: DAGVTQSPTHLIKTRGQQVTLRCSPKSGHDTVSWYQQALGQGPQFIFQYYEEEERQRGNFPDRFSGHQFPNYSSELNVNALLLGDSALYLCASSSAGGKRNEQFFGPGTRLTVL.

The chain has TRBV7-9 and TRBJ1-2, with TRBD1 identical over 7 bases. J gave up 0 bases and V 1 base, and 8 bases lay outside the gene matches. Germline V gives CDR1 SEHNR, CDR2 FQNEAQ (reference sequence). This CDR3 spans 17 amino acids. Here the CDR3 DNA reads TGTGCCAGCAGCTTAGTATACAGGGGTTTAGCTAACTATGGCTACACCTTC. Its protein is CASSLVYRGLANYGYTF.

The chain is built from TRBV28 and TRBJ2-3; D is possibly TRBD1 (5 bases). Germline-derived CDR1 and CDR2 are MDHEN and SYDVKM. The CDR3 spans 16 residues. V was cut by 2 bases and J by 5 bases, with 17 bases left in between. CDR3 in amino acids: CASSLAQVPDQDTQYF. The CDR3 region has the DNA TGTGCCAGCAGTTTAGCACAGGTCCCCGACCAAGATACGCAGTATTTT.

The chain carries TRBV6-6 and TRBJ2-7; TRBD1 matches at 7 bases. Germline V gives CDR1 MNHNY, CDR2 SVGAGI (reference sequence). This CDR3 spans 14 amino acids. V trimming: 6 bases; J trimming: 3 bases; junction bases outside the gene matches: 8. The CDR3 region has the DNA TGTGCCAGCAGGGGGACAGCATTACTCTACGAGCAGTACTTC. This gives the protein CASRGTALLYEQYF.

The chain recombines TRBV29-1 with TRBJ2-2; D remains unclear. Looked up from germline, CDR1 is SQVTM and CDR2 is ANQGSEA. V dropped 4 bases and J dropped 0 bases, with 9 bases sitting between them. This CDR3 comprises 14 residues. For the CDR3, the DNA is TGCAGCGTTGTTCTTAGCTCGAACACCGGGGAGCTGTTTTTT. This gives the protein CSVVLSSNTGELFF.

Worth noting for this clone: This CDR3 fails to terminate in the conserved phenylalanine or tryptophan, so it likely reflects a read error. The DNA is omitted, as the CDR3 cannot be located on it reliably, and the CDR3 follows TCRdb's listing. The rearrangement links TRBV2 to TRBJ1-2; TRBD1 reflects the table's D call only, with no check against the DNA. The CDR3 is 13 amino acids long, termini counted. Germline V gene data show CDR1 as SNHLY and CDR2 as FYNNEI. The CDR3 protein is CASSDGWQGRRPN.

V and J are TRBV11-2 and TRBJ2-1, with 16 bases matching TRBD2. CDR3 length equals 19 residues. After removal of 5 bases from V and 3 bases from J, the junction contained 10 bases not matched to a gene. The germline CDR1 and CDR2 sequences are SGHAT and FQNNGV. The CDR3 DNA sequence: TGTGCCAGCAGCAAAGAGGGACTAGCGGGGGGGATAATCTACAATGAGCAGTTCTTC. This encodes CASSKEGLAGGIIYNEQFF.

The genes are TRBV27 and TRBJ2-7; 7 bases line up with TRBD1. The junction had 15 bases not matched to a gene; V was cut back by 6 bases and J by 4 bases. The CDR3 extends over 16 amino acids. The germline gives CDR1 MNHEY, CDR2 SMNVEV (reference sequence). The CDR3 DNA sequence: TGTGCCAGCAGCCCTCTTTCGACAGGGACGGGATACGAGCAGTACTTC. It translates to CASSPLSTGTGYEQYF.

The chain recombines TRBV7-9 with TRBJ2-3, with TRBD2 matching over 12 bases. The CDR3 runs to 14 residues. Germline V gives CDR1 SEHNR, CDR2 FQNEAQ (reference sequence). Trimming took 5 bases from V and 6 from J; bases not matched to a gene: 3. CDR3 DNA sequence: TGTGCCAGCAGCCCCGGACTAGCGGGGGATACGCAGTATTTT. Protein sequence: CASSPGLAGDTQYF.

The chain employs TRBV6-5 and TRBJ2-7; D possibly corresponds to TRBD1 (5 bases). The ends were cut back, 11 bases at V and 2 bases at J, with 10 bases in the middle. Germline V gene data show CDR1 as MNHEY and CDR2 as SVGAGI. The CDR3 is 11 residues long. This CDR3 reads CASGPPYEQYF. DNA of the CDR3: TGTGCCTCAGGGCCCCCCTACGAGCAGTACTTC.

The CDR3 DNA reads as TGTGCCAGTAGTAAACGACTACTCTATGGCTACACCTTC. Translated: CASSKRLLYGYTF. The chain links TRBV19 to TRBJ1-2; unclear D gene. The V gene lost 4 bases and the J gene lost 4 bases, with 10 bases spanning the gap. The germline V gene has CDR1 LNHDA and CDR2 SQIVND (reference sequence). This CDR3 region has 13 residues.

The chain recombines TRBV5-1 with TRBJ1-4; D gene ambiguous. Trimming pared 0 bases from V and 5 bases from J, leaving 11 bases between. The CDR3 totals 15 residues. Germline values: CDR1 SGHRS, CDR2 YFSETQ. CDR3 nucleotide sequence: TGCGCCAGCAGCTTGGACAAGAGCGGAAATGAAAAACTGTTTTTT. It encodes CASSLDKSGNEKLFF.

This chain joins TRBV5-1 and TRBJ1-6; the D gene is possibly TRBD1 (6 bases). The CDR3 spans 16 residues. Germline values: CDR1 SGHRS, CDR2 YFSETQ. V lost 0 bases, J lost 10 bases, and 17 bases lay in between. The CDR3 sequence is CASSLERGAGESPLHF. DNA of the CDR3: TGCGCCAGCAGCTTGGAGAGGGGGGCGGGAGAATCACCCCTCCACTTT.

The chain carries TRBV14 and TRBJ1-2; no clear D. This CDR3 comprises 12 residues. V was pared by 2 bases and J by 5 bases, with 6 bases between. Germline-derived CDR1 and CDR2 are SGHDN and FVKESK. The DNA of the CDR3 is TGTGCCAGCAGCCAAAGCCGATATGGCTACACCTTC. Translating it yields CASSQSRYGYTF.

Written as DNA, the CDR3 is TGTGCCAGCAGTTACAAGGGGGCTGAAGCTTTCTTT. It translates to CASSYKGAEAFF. The chain couples TRBV6-2 or TRBV6-3 to TRBJ1-1; D is possibly TRBD1 (6 bases). Trimming removed 2 bases from V and 6 bases from J, with 7 bases in between. From germline, CDR1 is MNHEY and CDR2 SVGEGT. The CDR3 is 12 residues long.

The V call is TRBV14, the J call TRBJ1-2, with D tentatively TRBD1 (5 bases). This CDR3 region has 13 residues. The V gene's germline CDR1 is SGHDN and CDR2 FVKESK. V shed 1 base and J shed 5 bases, with 8 bases lying between them. This chain's CDR3 is CASSQVEGYGYTF. The CDR3 nucleotides are TGTGCCAGCAGCCAAGTGGAGGGGTATGGCTACACCTTC.

V is TRBV7-2 and J is TRBJ2-3; perhaps TRBD1 as D (8 bases). The germline V gene has CDR1 SGHTA and CDR2 FQGNSA. This CDR3 is 14 amino acids long. V was cut by 1 base and J by 6 bases, with 11 bases left in between. The CDR3 loop reads CASSLDRGGDTQYF. The CDR3 DNA follows: TGTGCCAGCAGCTTAGACAGGGGGGGGGATACGCAGTATTTT.

The CDR3 protein is CASSQGDSRNEKLFF. Written as DNA, the CDR3 is TGTGCCAGCAGCCAAGGGGACAGCCGAAATGAAAAACTGTTTTTT. This chain links TRBV4-2 with TRBJ1-4; 7 bases map to TRBD1. V dropped 1 base and J dropped 5; count of bases not matched to a gene: 4. CDR1 is LGHNA and CDR2 is YNFKEQ in the germline V gene. The CDR3 is made up of 15 amino acids.

V and J are TRBV3-1 (or the pseudogene TRBV3-2) and TRBJ1-1, with D tentatively TRBD1 (5 bases). This CDR3 has 15 amino acids. Germline V gives CDR1 LGHDT, CDR2 YNNKEL (reference sequence). V was cut by 1 base and J by 1 base, with 10 bases left in between. This chain's CDR3 is CASSQGWGRNTEAFF. As DNA, the CDR3 is TGTGCCAGCAGCCAAGGATGGGGCAGGAACACTGAAGCTTTCTTT.

For the CDR3, the DNA is TGTGCCAGTAGTCCCCGACAGGGGTCAGGCTCTGGGGCCAACGTCCTGACTTTC. This sequence encodes CASSPRQGSGSGANVLTF. This chain uses TRBV19 with TRBJ2-6, with 8 bases matching TRBD1. CDR1 is LNHDA, CDR2 SQIVND, per germline (reference sequence). The CDR3 consists of 18 residues. Trimming cost V 5 bases and J 0 bases; bases outside gene matches: 9.